This record concerns one T cell receptor beta chain sequence. This sample is drawn from a study of T cell changes during pregnancy in multiple sclerosis. Measured with immunoSEQ multiplex PCR; TCRdb has only the in-frame clones, and not every one. This table holds approximately 50,000 clones, approximately 90% found once. With 4 bases removed from V and 4 bases from J, the gap between germline ends came to 14 bases. The CDR3 is 14 amino acids. CDR1 is MNHNY and CDR2 is SVGAGI in the germline V gene (reference sequence). The chain uses TRBV6-6 and TRBJ2-7; possibly TRBD2 for D (5 bases). The source is a female donor with multiple sclerosis, enrolled in a pregnancy study. The sample in question was CD4+ T cells from peripheral blood mononuclear cells, obtained after pregnancy. CDR3: CASSFPGEKYEQYF. DNA of the CDR3: TGTGCCAGCAGTTTCCCCGGGGAAAAGTACGAGCAGTACTTC.